The present entry profiles one T cell receptor (beta chain) with its context. Its antigen is currently unknown. The authors sorted CD4+ naive, central memory, regulatory and stem cell-like memory cells via CD45RO/CCR7/CD25/CD127/CD95/CD27. This entry belongs to a study of beta chain features in type 1 diabetes. Study-level findings and limits: Patients with Type 1 diabetes showed moderately but significantly shorter TCRB CDR3s in all four CD4+ subsets. It was not settled here whether HLA type affects TCRB rearrangement.

The whole isolated RNA underwent reverse transcription, so sequencing captured expressed TCRB transcripts. Data came from immunoSEQ multiplex PCR; TCRdb stores just in-frame clones and leaves some out. The repertoire includes roughly 260,000 clones, 20% of them detected once, and less than 0.03% sits in the top ten. The specimen sequenced was naive CD4+ T cells from blood. The TCR originated in a woman aged 40-49 years with type 1 diabetes.

The CDR3 is CASSFGGRNTEAFF. DNA of the CDR3: TGTGCCAGCAGCTTCGGGGGGAGGAACACTGAAGCTTTCTTT. The rearrangement links TRBV7-3 to TRBJ1-1, with a tentative D call TRBD1 (5 bases). The CDR3 has 14 residues. Trimming removed 3 bases at V and 1 base at J, with 9 bases between. The germline gives CDR1 SGHTA, CDR2 FQGTGA.